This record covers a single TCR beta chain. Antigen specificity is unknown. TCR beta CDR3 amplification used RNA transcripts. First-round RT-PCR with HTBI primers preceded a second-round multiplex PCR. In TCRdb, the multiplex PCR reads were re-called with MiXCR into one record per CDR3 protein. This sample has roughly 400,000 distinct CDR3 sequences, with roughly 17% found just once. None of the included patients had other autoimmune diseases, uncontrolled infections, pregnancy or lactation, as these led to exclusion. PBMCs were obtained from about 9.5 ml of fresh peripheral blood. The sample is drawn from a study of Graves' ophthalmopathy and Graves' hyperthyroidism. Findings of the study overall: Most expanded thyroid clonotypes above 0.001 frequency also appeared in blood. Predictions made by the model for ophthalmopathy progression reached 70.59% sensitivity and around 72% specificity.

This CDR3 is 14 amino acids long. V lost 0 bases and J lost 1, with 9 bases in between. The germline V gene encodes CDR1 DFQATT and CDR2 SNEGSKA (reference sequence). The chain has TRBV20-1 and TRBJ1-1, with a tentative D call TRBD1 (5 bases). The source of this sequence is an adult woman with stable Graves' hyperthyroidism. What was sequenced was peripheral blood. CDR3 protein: CSARDGRANTEAFF. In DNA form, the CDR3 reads TGCAGTGCTAGAGATGGCAGGGCGAACACTGAAGCTTTCTTT.